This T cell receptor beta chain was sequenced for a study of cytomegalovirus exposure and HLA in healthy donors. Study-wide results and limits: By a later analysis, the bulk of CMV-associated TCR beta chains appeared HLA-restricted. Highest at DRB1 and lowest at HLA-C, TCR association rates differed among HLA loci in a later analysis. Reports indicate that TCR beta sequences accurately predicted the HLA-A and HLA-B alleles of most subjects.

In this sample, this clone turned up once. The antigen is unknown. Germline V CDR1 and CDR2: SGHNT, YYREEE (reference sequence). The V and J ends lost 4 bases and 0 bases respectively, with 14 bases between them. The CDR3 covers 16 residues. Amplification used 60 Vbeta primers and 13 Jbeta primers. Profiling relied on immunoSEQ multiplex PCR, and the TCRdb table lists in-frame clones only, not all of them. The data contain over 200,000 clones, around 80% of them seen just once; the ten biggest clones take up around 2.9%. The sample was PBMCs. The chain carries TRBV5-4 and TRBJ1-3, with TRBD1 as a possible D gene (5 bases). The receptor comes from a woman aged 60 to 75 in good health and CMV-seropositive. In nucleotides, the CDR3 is TGTGCCAGCAGCAGCAGGGCCCTAAGCTCTGGAAACACCATATATTTT. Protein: CASSSRALSSGNTIYF.